This TCR beta chain was profiled in a study of T cell responses to AZD1222 COVID-19 vaccine. Libraries were prepared by immunoSEQ multiplex PCR; TCRdb keeps only in-frame clonotypes and omits some of them. Here the sample spans 130,000 or so clones, 75% to 95% being singletons. Germline CDR1 LNHDA, CDR2 SQIVND (reference sequence). The CDR3 spans 14 residues. The ends were cut back, 3 bases at V and 5 bases at J, with 13 bases in the middle. The rearrangement links TRBV19 to TRBJ1-2; perhaps TRBD1 as D (5 bases). This clonotype was sampled from an adult who received the MenACWY meningococcal vaccine as a control. This specimen consisted of peripheral blood, obtained 28 days after the second dose of the MenACWY control vaccine. The CDR3 nucleotides are TGTGCCAGTAGTATCAGTCCGGGGGATTATGGCTACACCTTC. Its translation is CASSISPGDYGYTF.